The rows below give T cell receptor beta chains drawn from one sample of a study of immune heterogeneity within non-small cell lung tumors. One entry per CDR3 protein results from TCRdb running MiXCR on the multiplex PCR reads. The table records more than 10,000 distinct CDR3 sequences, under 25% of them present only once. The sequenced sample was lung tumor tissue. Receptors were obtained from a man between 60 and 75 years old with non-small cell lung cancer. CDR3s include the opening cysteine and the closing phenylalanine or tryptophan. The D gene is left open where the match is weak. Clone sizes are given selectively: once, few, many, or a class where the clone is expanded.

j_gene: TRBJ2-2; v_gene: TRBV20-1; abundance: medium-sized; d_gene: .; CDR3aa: CSARGGSGTGELFF; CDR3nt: TGCAGTGCTAGAGGAGGGAGCGGCACCGGGGAGCTGTTTTTT
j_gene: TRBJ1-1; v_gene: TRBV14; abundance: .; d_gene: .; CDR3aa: CASMYGNTEAFF; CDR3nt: TGTGCCAGCATGTACGGGAACACTGAAGCTTTCTTT
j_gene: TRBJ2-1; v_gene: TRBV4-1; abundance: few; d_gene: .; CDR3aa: CASSQEEGVPYNEQFF; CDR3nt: TGCGCCAGCAGCCAAGAGGAGGGTGTCCCCTACAATGAGCAGTTCTTC
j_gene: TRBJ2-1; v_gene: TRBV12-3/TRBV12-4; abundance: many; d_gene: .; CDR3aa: CASSPEYNEQFF; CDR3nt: TGTGCCAGCAGTCCGGAATACAATGAGCAGTTCTTC
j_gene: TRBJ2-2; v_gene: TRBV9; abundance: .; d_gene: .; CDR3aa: CASSLQGSAGELFF; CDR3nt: TGTGCCAGCAGCTTACAGGGATCTGCCGGGGAGCTGTTTTTT
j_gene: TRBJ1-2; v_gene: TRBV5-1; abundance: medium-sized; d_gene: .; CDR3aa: CASSRTYGSYGYTF; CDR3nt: TGCGCCAGCAGCCGGACTTACGGAAGCTATGGCTACACCTTC
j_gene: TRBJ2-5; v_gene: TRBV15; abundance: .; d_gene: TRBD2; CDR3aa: CATSRRRPLGGETQYF; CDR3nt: TGTGCCACCAGCAGACGCAGACCCCTCGGGGGGGAGACCCAGTACTTC
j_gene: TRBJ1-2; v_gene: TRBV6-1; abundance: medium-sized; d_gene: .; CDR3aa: CASSELSGNYGYTF; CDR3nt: TGTGCCAGCAGTGAACTGAGCGGGAACTATGGCTACACCTTC
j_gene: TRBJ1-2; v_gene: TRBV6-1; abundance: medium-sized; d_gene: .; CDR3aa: CASSHLRGAKDYGYTF; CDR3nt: TGTGCCAGCAGCCACTTGAGGGGGGCTAAGGACTATGGCTACACCTTC
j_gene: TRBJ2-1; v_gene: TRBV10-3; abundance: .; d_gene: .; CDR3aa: CAISESVIAGQFF; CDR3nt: TGTGCCATCAGTGAGTCGGTGATAGCCGGGCAGTTCTTC
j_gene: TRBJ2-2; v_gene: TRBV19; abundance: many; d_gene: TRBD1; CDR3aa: CASSGTGNTGELFF; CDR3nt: TGTGCCAGTTCCGGGACAGGGAACACCGGGGAGCTGTTTTTT
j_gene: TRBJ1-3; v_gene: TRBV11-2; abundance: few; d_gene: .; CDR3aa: CASSLAGGPGNTIYF; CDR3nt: TGTGCCAGCAGCTTAGCAGGCGGCCCTGGAAACACCATATATTTT
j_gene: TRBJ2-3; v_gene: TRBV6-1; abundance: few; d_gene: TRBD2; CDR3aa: CASSRPTSGSSTDTQYF; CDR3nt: TGTGCCAGCAGCCGCCCGACTAGCGGATCTAGCACAGATACGCAGTATTTT
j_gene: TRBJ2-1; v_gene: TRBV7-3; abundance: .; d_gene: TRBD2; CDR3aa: CASSRTSGVSYNEQFF; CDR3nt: TGTGCCAGCAGCCGGACTAGCGGAGTCTCCTACAATGAGCAGTTCTTC
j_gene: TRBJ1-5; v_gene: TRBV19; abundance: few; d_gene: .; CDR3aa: CASSGRGGRRSNQPQHF; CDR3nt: TGTGCCAGTAGTGGACGGGGGGGGCGAAGAAGCAATCAGCCCCAGCATTTT